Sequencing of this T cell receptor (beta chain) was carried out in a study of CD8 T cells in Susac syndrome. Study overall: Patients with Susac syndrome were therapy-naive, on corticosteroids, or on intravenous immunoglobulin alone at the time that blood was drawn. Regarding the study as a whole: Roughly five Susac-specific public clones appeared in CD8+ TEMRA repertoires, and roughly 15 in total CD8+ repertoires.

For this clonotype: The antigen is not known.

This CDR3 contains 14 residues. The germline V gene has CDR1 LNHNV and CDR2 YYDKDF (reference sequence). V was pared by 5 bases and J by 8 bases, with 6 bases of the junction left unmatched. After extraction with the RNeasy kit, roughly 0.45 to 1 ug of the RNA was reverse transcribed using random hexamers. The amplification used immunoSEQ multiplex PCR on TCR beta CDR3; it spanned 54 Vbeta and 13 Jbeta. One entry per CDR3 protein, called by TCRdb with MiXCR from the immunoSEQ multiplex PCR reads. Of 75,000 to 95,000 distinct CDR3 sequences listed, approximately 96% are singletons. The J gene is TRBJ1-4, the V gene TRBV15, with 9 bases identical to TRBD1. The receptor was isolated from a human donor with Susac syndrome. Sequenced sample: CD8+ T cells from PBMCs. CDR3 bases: TGTGCCACCAGCGCGGGACAGGGAGACGAAAAACTGTTTTTT. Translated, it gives CATSAGQGDEKLFF.